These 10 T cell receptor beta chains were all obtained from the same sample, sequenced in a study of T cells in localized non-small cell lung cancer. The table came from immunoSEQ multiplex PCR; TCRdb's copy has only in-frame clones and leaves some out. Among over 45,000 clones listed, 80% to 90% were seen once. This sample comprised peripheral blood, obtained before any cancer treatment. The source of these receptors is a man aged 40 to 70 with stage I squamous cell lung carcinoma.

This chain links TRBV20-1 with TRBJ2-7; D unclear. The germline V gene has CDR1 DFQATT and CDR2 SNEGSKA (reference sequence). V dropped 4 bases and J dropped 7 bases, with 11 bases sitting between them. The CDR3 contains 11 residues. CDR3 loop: CSANTRSEQYF. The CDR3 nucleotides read TGCAGTGCTAATACCAGGTCGGAGCAGTACTTC.

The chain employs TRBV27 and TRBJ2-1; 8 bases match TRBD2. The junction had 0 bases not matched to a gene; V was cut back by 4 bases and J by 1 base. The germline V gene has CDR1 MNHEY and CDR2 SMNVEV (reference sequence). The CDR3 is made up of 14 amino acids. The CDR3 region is CASSSSGSYNEQFF. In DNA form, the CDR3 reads TGTGCCAGCAGTTCTAGCGGGTCCTACAATGAGCAGTTCTTC.

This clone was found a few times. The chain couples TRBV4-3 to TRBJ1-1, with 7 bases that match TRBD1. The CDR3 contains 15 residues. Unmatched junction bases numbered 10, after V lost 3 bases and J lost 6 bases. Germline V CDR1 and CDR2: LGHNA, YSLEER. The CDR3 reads CASSQGTGAVSEAFF. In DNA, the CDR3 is TGCGCCAGCAGCCAGGGAACAGGGGCGGTTTCTGAAGCTTTCTTT.

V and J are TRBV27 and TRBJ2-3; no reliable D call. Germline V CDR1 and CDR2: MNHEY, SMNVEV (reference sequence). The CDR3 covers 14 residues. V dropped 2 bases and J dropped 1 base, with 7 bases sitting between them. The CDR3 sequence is CASSLRIGTDTQYF. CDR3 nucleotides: TGTGCCAGCAGTTTACGCATAGGCACAGATACGCAGTATTTT.

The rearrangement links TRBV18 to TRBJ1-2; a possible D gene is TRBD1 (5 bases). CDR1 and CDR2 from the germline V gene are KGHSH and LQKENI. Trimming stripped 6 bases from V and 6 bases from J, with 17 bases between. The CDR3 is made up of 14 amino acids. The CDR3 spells CASSHLDGTNGYTF. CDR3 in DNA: TGTGCCAGCTCCCATCTTGACGGGACTAATGGCTACACCTTC.

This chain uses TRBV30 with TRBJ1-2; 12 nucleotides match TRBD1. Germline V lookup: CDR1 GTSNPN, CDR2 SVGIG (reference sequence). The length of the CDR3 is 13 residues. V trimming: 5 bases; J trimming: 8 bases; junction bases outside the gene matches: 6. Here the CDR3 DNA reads TGTGCCTGGGTTCGGGACAGGGGGCAAGGCTACACCTTC. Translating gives CAWVRDRGQGYTF.

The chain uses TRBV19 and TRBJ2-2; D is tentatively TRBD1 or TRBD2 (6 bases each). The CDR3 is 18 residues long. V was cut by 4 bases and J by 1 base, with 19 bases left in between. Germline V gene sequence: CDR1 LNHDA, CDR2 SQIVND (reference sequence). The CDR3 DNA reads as TGTGCCAGTAGTAAAGGGGGGCAGAGACATCAGAACACCGGGGAGCTGTTTTTT. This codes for CASSKGGQRHQNTGELFF.

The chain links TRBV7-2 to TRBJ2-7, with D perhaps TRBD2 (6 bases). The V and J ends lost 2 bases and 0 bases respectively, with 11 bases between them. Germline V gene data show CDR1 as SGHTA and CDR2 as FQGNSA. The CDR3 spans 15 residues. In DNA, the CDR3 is TGTGCCAGCAGCTTATCGGGACTTAGCTCCTACGAGCAGTACTTC. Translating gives CASSLSGLSSYEQYF.

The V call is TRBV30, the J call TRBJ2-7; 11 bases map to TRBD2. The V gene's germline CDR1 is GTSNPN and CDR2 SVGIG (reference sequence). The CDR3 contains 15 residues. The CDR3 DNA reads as TGTTCGCTGGAGCCCGGGCTAGCGGGAGGATACGAGCAGTACTTC. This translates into CSLEPGLAGGYEQYF.

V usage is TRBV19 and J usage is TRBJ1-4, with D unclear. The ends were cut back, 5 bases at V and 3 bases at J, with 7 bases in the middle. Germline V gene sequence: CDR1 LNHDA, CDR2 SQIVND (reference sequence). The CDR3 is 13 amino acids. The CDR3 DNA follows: TGTGCCAGTAGTTTGTACTCTAATGAAAAACTGTTTTTT. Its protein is CASSLYSNEKLFF.